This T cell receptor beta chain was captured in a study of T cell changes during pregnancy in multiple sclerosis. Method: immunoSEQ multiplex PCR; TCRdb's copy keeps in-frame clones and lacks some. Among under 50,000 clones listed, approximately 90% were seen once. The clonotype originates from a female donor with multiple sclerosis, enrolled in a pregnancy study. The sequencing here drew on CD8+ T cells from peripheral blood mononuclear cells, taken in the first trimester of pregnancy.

CDR3 sequence (DNA): TGCGCCAGCAGCCAAGGCTGGGGACAGGGAGGGGAAAAACTGTTTTTT. Its translation is CASSQGWGQGGEKLFF. This chain joins TRBV4-1 and TRBJ1-4; 9 bases are a match to TRBD1. V was pared by 1 base and J by 8 bases, with 8 bases of the junction left unmatched. The CDR3 is 16 amino acids. Germline V gene data show CDR1 as MGHRA and CDR2 as YSYEKL.